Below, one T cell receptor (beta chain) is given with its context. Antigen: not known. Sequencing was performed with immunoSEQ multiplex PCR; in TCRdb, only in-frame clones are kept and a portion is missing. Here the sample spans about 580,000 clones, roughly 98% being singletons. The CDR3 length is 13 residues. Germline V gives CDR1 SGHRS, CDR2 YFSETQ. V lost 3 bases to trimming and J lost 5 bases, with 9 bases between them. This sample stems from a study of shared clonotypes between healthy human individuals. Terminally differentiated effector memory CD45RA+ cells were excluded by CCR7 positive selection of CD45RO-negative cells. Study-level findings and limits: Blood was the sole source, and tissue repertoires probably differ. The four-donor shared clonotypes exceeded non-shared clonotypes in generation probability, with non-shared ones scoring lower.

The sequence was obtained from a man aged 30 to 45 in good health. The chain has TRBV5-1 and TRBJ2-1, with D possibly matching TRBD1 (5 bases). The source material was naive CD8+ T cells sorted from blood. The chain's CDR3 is CASSSSGNNEQFF. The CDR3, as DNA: TGCGCCAGCAGCTCGTCAGGGAACAATGAGCAGTTCTTC.